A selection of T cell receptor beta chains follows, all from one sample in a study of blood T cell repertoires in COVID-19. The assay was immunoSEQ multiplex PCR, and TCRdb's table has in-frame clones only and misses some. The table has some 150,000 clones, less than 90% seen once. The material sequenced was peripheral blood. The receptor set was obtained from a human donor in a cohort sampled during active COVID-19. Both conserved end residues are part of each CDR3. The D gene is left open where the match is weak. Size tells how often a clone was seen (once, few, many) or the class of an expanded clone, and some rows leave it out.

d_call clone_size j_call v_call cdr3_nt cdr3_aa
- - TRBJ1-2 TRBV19 TGTGCCAGTAGCGATTCCGGGACAACCTATGGCTACACCTTC CASSDSGTTYGYTF
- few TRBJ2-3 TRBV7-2 TGTGCCAGCAGCCTTCGGAAGGGGGGGGGAACAGATACGCAGTATTTT CASSLRKGGGTDTQYF
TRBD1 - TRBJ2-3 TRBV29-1 TGCAGCGTTCGACAGGGAATGACAGATACGCAGTATTTT CSVRQGMTDTQYF
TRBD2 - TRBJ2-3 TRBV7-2 TGTGCCAGCAGCTTAGGGCTAGCGGGGGCAGATACGCAGTATTTT CASSLGLAGADTQYF
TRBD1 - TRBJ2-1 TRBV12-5 TGTGCTAGTGGTTTGGTAGGGTCGGTAGGGGGCCATCAGTTCTTC CASGLVGSVGGHQFF
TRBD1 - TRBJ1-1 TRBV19 TGTGCCAGTAGATCTCTCGGGGGACAGAAGACTGAAGCTTTCTTT CASRSLGGQKTEAFF
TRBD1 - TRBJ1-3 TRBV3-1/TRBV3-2 TGTGCCAGCAGCACCCGGACAGGGGCTAACACCATATATTTT CASSTRTGANTIYF
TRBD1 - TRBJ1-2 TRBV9 TGTGCCAGCAGCATGGGACAGGGAGCTAACTATGGCTACACCTTC CASSMGQGANYGYTF
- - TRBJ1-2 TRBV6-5 TGTGCCAGCAGTCCCGGACAGACCTGGGGGTATGGCTACACCTTC CASSPGQTWGYGYTF
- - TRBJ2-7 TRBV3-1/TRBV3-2 TGTGCCAGCAGCAAAGACGGGGTCCCGCATAACTACGAGCAGTACTTC CASSKDGVPHNYEQYF
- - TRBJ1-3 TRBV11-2 TGTGCCAGCAGCTCCACAGGGTTTGCTGGAAACACCATATATTTT CASSSTGFAGNTIYF
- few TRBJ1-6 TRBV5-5 TGTGCCAGCAGCGGAGACTATTCGCGCTCACCCCTCCACTTT CASSGDYSRSPLHF
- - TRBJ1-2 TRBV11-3 TGTGCCAGCACCGTAAGCCAGGGCCAGGGGTGGGCCTATGGCTACACCTTC CASTVSQGQGWAYGYTF
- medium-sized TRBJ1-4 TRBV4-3 TGCGCCAGCAGCCAAAGAGAAGGCGGGTGGGCTAATGAAAAACTGTTTTTT CASSQREGGWANEKLFF
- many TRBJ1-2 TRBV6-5 TGTGCCAGCAGTTCCCGGGACTATGGCTACACCTTC CASSSRDYGYTF
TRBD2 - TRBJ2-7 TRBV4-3 TGCGCCAGCAGCCAAGAAGGCGGCGGGGGGGCCCGATCCTACGAGCAGTACTTC CASSQEGGGGARSYEQYF
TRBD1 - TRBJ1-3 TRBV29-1 TGCAGCGTCGCAATAGGACAGGTTGGAAACACCATATATTTT CSVAIGQVGNTIYF
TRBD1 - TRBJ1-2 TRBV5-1 TGCGCCAGCAGTCCGGGACAGGGGGGTGGCTACACCTTC CASSPGQGGGYTF
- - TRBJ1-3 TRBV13 TGTGCCAGCAGCTTACCCGGGGCTGGAAACACCATATATTTT CASSLPGAGNTIYF
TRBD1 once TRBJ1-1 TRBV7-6 TGTGCCAGCAGCTCGACAGGGGGTAGGAACACTGAAGCTTTCTTT CASSSTGGRNTEAFF
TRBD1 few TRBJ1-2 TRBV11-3 TGTGCCAGCAGCACTTGGGACAGGGGATTTGGTGGCTACACCTTC CASSTWDRGFGGYTF
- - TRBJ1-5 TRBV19 TGTGCCAGTAGTGGGACACCGGATCAGCCCCAGCATTTT CASSGTPDQPQHF
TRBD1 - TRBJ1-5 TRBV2 TGTGCCAGCAGTCTGACAGGGGGCTACCAGCCCCAGCATTTT CASSLTGGYQPQHF
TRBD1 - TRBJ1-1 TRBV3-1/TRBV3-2 TGTGCCCCCCCAGGGGGGCCGAACACTGAAGCTTTCTTT CAPPGGPNTEAFF
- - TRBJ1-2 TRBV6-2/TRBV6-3 TGTGCCAGCAGTTACTCGTGGGGAGGTGGCTACACCTTC CASSYSWGGGYTF